The sample holds a few counts of the clone carrying this T cell receptor (beta chain). Antigen specificity is unknown. The data derive from a study of human T cells and chemical hapten exposure. General observations from the study: DPC sensitization left the count of TCRs above 1 in 1000 unchanged. Controls had significantly fewer large CDR3 similarity clusters than were formed by expanded TCRs.

The V and J ends lost 5 bases and 4 bases respectively, with 14 bases between them. The CDR3 has 14 residues. Germline lookup yields CDR1 MNHEY and CDR2 SVGEGT. Time point here: patch test 1, 2 weeks after DPC sensitization. The treatment was: therapeutic diphenylcyclopropenone sensitization with weekly scalp DPC. Authors' processing steps: Sampled TCR counts reached a median of roughly 100,000 per sample, with values ranging from roughly 20,000 to 750,000. From the RACE reads, TCRdb called clonotypes with MiXCR, one entry per CDR3 protein. The V and J calls come from TCRdb's annotation, not from the publication. The sample has about 360,000 distinct CDR3 sequences, roughly 5% seen once.

V usage is TRBV6-2 or TRBV6-3 and J usage is TRBJ1-2; a possible D gene is TRBD1 (6 bases). This sequence originates from a woman in her 50s with alopecia areata. Some clones in this sample may be carry-over from other donors' samples. The sequenced sample was whole blood, obtained in connection with sensitization to the hapten diphenylcyclopropenone (DPC). Here the CDR3 DNA reads TGTGCCAGCAGTCCGGGACAAGTTCGCTATGGCTACACCTTC. It translates to CASSPGQVRYGYTF.